This T cell receptor beta chain was retrieved from a study of blood T cell repertoires in COVID-19. Study-wide context: Whether acute or convalescent, the COVID-19 samples came from the United States, Italy and Spain. From T cells, B-cell-depleted T cells, or PBMCs came the material, which was cDNA or gDNA.

In the authors' methods: Using reference gene primer amplification, nucleated cell counts were estimated. The protocol was immunoSEQ multiplex PCR, while the TCRdb copy is restricted to in-frame clones and leaves out a portion. V, J and clone size were drawn from that table, and D and trimming were deduced from the DNA. The repertoire holds around 58,000 clones, with around four fifths as singletons. This CDR3 has 14 residues. The germline V gene has CDR1 MDHEN and CDR2 SYDVKM. Trimming took 6 bases from V and 5 from J; bases not matched to a gene: 3. This clone was counted only a few times. The source material was peripheral blood. This receptor was taken from a human donor in a cohort sampled during active COVID-19. The V and J genes are TRBV28 and TRBJ1-6, with 8 nucleotides matching TRBD1. The CDR3 DNA reads as TGTGCCAGCAGCCCGACAGGGGATAATTCACCCCTCCACTTT. This sequence encodes CASSPTGDNSPLHF.